This is a list of T cell receptor beta chains from one sample in a study of blood T cells in healthy people across ages. MiXCR, applied by TCRdb to the 5' RACE reads, yields one record per CDR3 protein. The sample lists under 700,000 distinct CDR3 sequences; about 25% were seen once. Another study also made use of these data, one on T cells of mothers and their children.

The sequenced sample was blood. Receptors originate from a boy younger than 18 in good health. Both conserved end residues are part of each CDR3. D genes are given only for firm matches. Clone size is shown for a subset of rows, as once, few, many or a class of expanded clone.

size: NA; J: TRBJ2-6; D: NA; V: TRBV20-1; CDR3: CSARDSSSSGANVLTF; DNA: TGCAGTGCTAGAGACAGTAGCTCCTCTGGGGCCAACGTCCTGACTTTC
size: few; J: TRBJ2-1; D: NA; V: TRBV7-9; CDR3: CASSPGLGGNNEQFF; DNA: TGTGCCAGCAGCCCTGGGCTAGGGGGAAACAATGAGCAGTTCTTC
size: NA; J: TRBJ2-5; D: NA; V: TRBV11-2; CDR3: CASTLGLALSETQYF; DNA: TGTGCCAGCACCTTGGGGCTAGCCCTCTCAGAGACCCAGTACTTC
size: few; J: TRBJ2-3; D: TRBD2; V: TRBV4-2; CDR3: CASSRTNLAGGSTDTQYF; DNA: TGTGCCAGCAGCCGCACCAATTTAGCGGGAGGGAGCACAGATACGCAGTATTTT
size: NA; J: TRBJ1-1; D: NA; V: TRBV19; CDR3: CASSIFMNTEAFF; DNA: TGTGCCAGTAGTATCTTCATGAACACTGAAGCTTTCTTT
size: few; J: TRBJ2-5; D: NA; V: TRBV19; CDR3: CASRTPQGETQYF; DNA: TGTGCCTCAAGAACCCCCCAGGGCGAGACCCAGTACTTC
size: few; J: TRBJ2-1; D: NA; V: TRBV7-3; CDR3: CASSFPESEQFF; DNA: TGTGCCAGCAGCTTCCCCGAAAGCGAGCAGTTCTTC
size: few; J: TRBJ2-7; D: TRBD1; V: TRBV27; CDR3: CASSLSYAGTEPYEQYF; DNA: TGTGCCAGCAGTTTATCCTACGCCGGGACAGAGCCCTACGAGCAGTACTTC
size: once; J: TRBJ2-7; D: TRBD2; V: TRBV12-3/TRBV12-4; CDR3: CASNGGGRGYEQYF; DNA: TGTGCCAGTAACGGTGGCGGGAGGGGATACGAGCAGTACTTC
size: NA; J: TRBJ2-1; D: NA; V: TRBV2; CDR3: CASSKETGPSNEQFF; DNA: TGTGCCAGCAGCAAAGAGACTGGCCCGAGCAATGAGCAGTTCTTC
size: few; J: TRBJ2-3; D: TRBD2; V: TRBV20-1; CDR3: CSARALGGGPTDTQYF; DNA: TGCAGTGCTAGAGCGTTGGGCGGGGGGCCCACAGATACGCAGTATTTT
size: few; J: TRBJ2-3; D: NA; V: TRBV14; CDR3: CASSHTSTPRVVDTQYF; DNA: TGTGCCAGCAGCCACACCTCCACACCCCGAGTGGTGGATACGCAGTATTTT
size: few; J: TRBJ2-5; D: TRBD1; V: TRBV7-8; CDR3: CASSLSPGTVQETQYF; DNA: TGTGCCAGCAGCTTATCCCCCGGGACAGTACAAGAGACCCAGTACTTC
size: few; J: TRBJ2-4; D: NA; V: TRBV29-1; CDR3: CSVALDKNIQYF; DNA: TGCAGCGTTGCCCTCGATAAAAACATTCAGTACTTC
size: few; J: TRBJ2-2; D: NA; V: TRBV9; CDR3: CASSLARDGYTGELFF; DNA: TGTGCCAGCAGCTTAGCCAGGGACGGTTACACCGGGGAGCTGTTTTTT
size: NA; J: TRBJ2-5; D: NA; V: TRBV2; CDR3: CASPKYREQETQYF; DNA: TGTGCCAGCCCTAAGTACCGAGAACAAGAGACCCAGTACTTC
size: few; J: TRBJ1-1; D: TRBD1; V: TRBV20-1; CDR3: CSARVQGGRTEAFF; DNA: TGCAGTGCTAGAGTCCAGGGGGGGCGGACTGAAGCTTTCTTT
size: few; J: TRBJ2-1; D: NA; V: TRBV20-1; CDR3: CSARVGLDTQQLF; DNA: TGCAGTGCTAGAGTAGGCCTGGATACCCAGCAGCTCTTC
size: NA; J: TRBJ2-7; D: NA; V: TRBV6-5; CDR3: CASRALPYEQYF; DNA: TGTGCCAGCAGGGCGTTACCCTACGAGCAGTACTTC
size: few; J: TRBJ2-3; D: TRBD2; V: TRBV9; CDR3: CASSVGPSGRTDTQYF; DNA: TGTGCCAGCAGCGTAGGACCTAGCGGACGCACAGATACGCAGTATTTT
size: few; J: TRBJ2-5; D: TRBD2; V: TRBV7-3; CDR3: CASSPGTRGETQYF; DNA: TGTGCCAGCAGCCCCGGGACTAGGGGAGAGACCCAGTACTTC
size: few; J: TRBJ2-4; D: TRBD1; V: TRBV4-1; CDR3: CASSQDRSQGARVAKNIQYF; DNA: TGCGCCAGCAGCCAAGACCGGTCACAGGGGGCAAGGGTGGCCAAAAACATTCAGTACTTC
size: few; J: TRBJ2-1; D: TRBD2; V: TRBV20-1; CDR3: CSAPVRRGNNEQFF; DNA: TGCAGTGCGCCCGTCCGGCGGGGGAACAATGAGCAGTTCTTC
size: few; J: TRBJ2-4; D: TRBD2; V: TRBV12-3/TRBV12-4; CDR3: CASSLAQGSGRTSIQYF; DNA: TGTGCCAGCAGTTTAGCGCAGGGTAGCGGGAGGACGAGCATTCAGTACTTC
size: NA; J: TRBJ1-4; D: TRBD1; V: TRBV27; CDR3: CAGSLQGANEKLFF; DNA: TGTGCCGGCAGTCTACAGGGGGCGAATGAAAAACTGTTTTTT
size: NA; J: TRBJ2-7; D: TRBD2; V: TRBV20-1; CDR3: CSARVEAGDFRSYEQYF; DNA: TGCAGTGCCAGGGTGGAAGCGGGGGATTTTAGGTCCTACGAGCAGTACTTC
size: once; J: TRBJ2-2; D: TRBD2; V: TRBV12-3/TRBV12-4; CDR3: CASSLELAARAGGLTGELFF; DNA: TGTGCCAGCAGTTTAGAGTTGGCGGCTAGAGCGGGAGGTTTAACCGGGGAGCTGTTTTTT
size: few; J: TRBJ2-5; D: TRBD2; V: TRBV18; CDR3: CASSPRRGGAETQYF; DNA: TGTGCCAGCTCACCACGACGCGGGGGGGCCGAGACCCAGTACTTC
size: NA; J: TRBJ2-5; D: TRBD2; V: TRBV27; CDR3: CASSLSRLAETQYF; DNA: TGTGCCAGCAGTTTATCCCGACTAGCAGAGACCCAGTACTTC
size: few; J: TRBJ1-2; D: NA; V: TRBV7-2; CDR3: CASSEPGVWGYTF; DNA: TGTGCCAGCAGCGAGCCGGGTGTTTGGGGCTACACCTTC
size: NA; J: TRBJ2-3; D: TRBD1; V: TRBV28; CDR3: CASSSGDRGRTDTQYF; DNA: TGTGCCAGCAGTTCTGGGGACAGGGGGCGGACAGATACGCAGTATTTT
size: NA; J: TRBJ2-7; D: NA; V: TRBV6-2/TRBV6-3; CDR3: CASSERTKENLDRRLGYEQYF; DNA: TGTGCCAGCAGCGAAAGAACCAAAGAGAACTTGGACCGACGTCTTGGCTACGAGCAGTACTTC
size: few; J: TRBJ2-7; D: TRBD2; V: TRBV20-1; CDR3: CSARDPSGYEQYF; DNA: TGCAGTGCTAGAGATCCTAGCGGCTACGAGCAGTACTTC
size: NA; J: TRBJ1-1; D: NA; V: TRBV19; CDR3: CASTRAVNTEAFF; DNA: TGTGCCAGTACCAGGGCCGTGAACACTGAAGCTTTCTTT
size: NA; J: TRBJ1-2; D: NA; V: TRBV27; CDR3: CASGPRDGYGYTF; DNA: TGTGCCAGCGGTCCCCGGGACGGGTATGGCTACACCTTC
size: many; J: TRBJ2-7; D: TRBD1; V: TRBV25-1; CDR3: CASSGSGTGSYEQYF; DNA: TGTGCCAGCAGTGGTTCCGGGACAGGCTCCTACGAGCAGTACTTC
size: many; J: TRBJ1-4; D: NA; V: TRBV7-2; CDR3: CASSLLGSANEKLFF; DNA: TGTGCCAGCAGCTTATTAGGGTCGGCTAATGAAAAACTGTTTTTT
size: NA; J: TRBJ2-7; D: TRBD1; V: TRBV18; CDR3: CASSRDRDLYEQYF; DNA: TGTGCCAGCTCACGGGACAGGGACCTCTACGAGCAGTACTTC
size: NA; J: TRBJ2-3; D: TRBD1; V: TRBV24-1; CDR3: CATSDYRGIPTDMQYF; DNA: TGTGCCACCAGTGATTACAGGGGGATACCCACAGATATGCAGTATTTT
size: few; J: TRBJ1-4; D: NA; V: TRBV7-3; CDR3: CASSLRGQPNEKLFF; DNA: TGTGCCAGCAGCTTAAGAGGACAGCCTAATGAAAAACTGTTTTTT
size: NA; J: TRBJ1-4; D: TRBD1; V: TRBV15; CDR3: CATSRPFTGDEKLFF; DNA: TGTGCCACCAGCAGACCCTTTACAGGGGATGAAAAACTGTTTTTT
size: few; J: TRBJ2-5; D: TRBD1; V: TRBV7-2; CDR3: CASSGKTGGGQETQYF; DNA: TGTGCCAGCAGCGGAAAGACAGGGGGGGGCCAAGAGACCCAGTACTTC
size: many; J: TRBJ2-5; D: NA; V: TRBV29-1; CDR3: CSVVTLGETQYF; DNA: TGCAGCGTGGTGACCCTGGGGGAGACCCAGTACTTC